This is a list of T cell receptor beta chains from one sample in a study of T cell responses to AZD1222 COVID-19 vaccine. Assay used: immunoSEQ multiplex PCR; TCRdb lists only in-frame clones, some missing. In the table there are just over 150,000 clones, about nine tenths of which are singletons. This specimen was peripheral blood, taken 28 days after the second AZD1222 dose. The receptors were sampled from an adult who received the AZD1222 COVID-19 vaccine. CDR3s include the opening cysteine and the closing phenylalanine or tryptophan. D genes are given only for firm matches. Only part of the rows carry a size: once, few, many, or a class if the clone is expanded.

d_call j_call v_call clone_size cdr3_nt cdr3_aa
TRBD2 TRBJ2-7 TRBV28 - TGTGCCAGCGCCTCCGGGACTAGCGGGTCCTACGAGCAGTACTTC CASASGTSGSYEQYF
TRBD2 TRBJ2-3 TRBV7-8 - TGTGCCAGTAGCGGGACGGGCACAGATACGCAGTATTTT CASSGTGTDTQYF
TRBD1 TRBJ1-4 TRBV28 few TGTGCCAGCAGTCACAGGGGGCCTGGTGAAAAACTGTTTTTT CASSHRGPGEKLFF
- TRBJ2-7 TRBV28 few TGTGCCAGCCAGGTACCTAAGATGTACGAGCAGTACTTC CASQVPKMYEQYF
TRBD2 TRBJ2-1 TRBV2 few TGTGCCAGCAGCGAACGGACTAGCTCCTACTACAATGAGCAGTTCTTC CASSERTSSYYNEQFF
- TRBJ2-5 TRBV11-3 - TGTGCCAGCAGCTTAGATGGAGAGACCCAGTACTTC CASSLDGETQYF
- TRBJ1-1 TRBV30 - TGTGCCTGGAGCCGAACGGGCACTGAAGCTTTCTTT CAWSRTGTEAFF
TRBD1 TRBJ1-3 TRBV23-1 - TGCGCCAGCAGTCAAGCGAAGGGGGCAGGGGACTCTGGAAACACCATATATTTT CASSQAKGAGDSGNTIYF
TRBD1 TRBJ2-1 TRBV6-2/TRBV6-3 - TGTGCCAGCAGTTACTCGACAGGGACAGGGGGCACGGGAGATGAGCAGTTCTTC CASSYSTGTGGTGDEQFF
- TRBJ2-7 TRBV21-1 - TGTGCCAGCAGCAGGGGACAGCCTTTAGAGCAGTACTTC CASSRGQPLEQYF
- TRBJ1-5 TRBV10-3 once TGTGCCATCAGTGAGGGGTCCTTCATCGGGCCCCAGCATTTT CAISEGSFIGPQHF
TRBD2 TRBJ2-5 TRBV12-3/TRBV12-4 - TGTGCCAGCAGACTAGCGGGCCAAGAGACCCAGTACTTC CASRLAGQETQYF
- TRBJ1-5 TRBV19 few TGTGCCAGTAGTACGTCTGGGAGTTTCGGGAATCAGCCCCAGCATTTT CASSTSGSFGNQPQHF
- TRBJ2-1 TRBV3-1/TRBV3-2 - TGTGCCAGCAGCCAAGATGGAAGAGCCACGAAACACAATGAGCAGTTCTTC CASSQDGRATKHNEQFF
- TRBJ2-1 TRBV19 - TGTGCCAGTAACTACAGGAAGGGCAATGAGCAGTTCTTC CASNYRKGNEQFF
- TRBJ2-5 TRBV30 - TGTGCCTGGAGCCCTAGCAGCCAAGAGACCCAGTACTTC CAWSPSSQETQYF
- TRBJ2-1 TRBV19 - TGTGCCAGTAGTATAGATTGGGAGCAGTTCTTC CASSIDWEQFF